This entry features one T cell receptor beta chain sequence. This record comes from a study of CD8 T cells in ankylosing spondylitis. TCRdb itself ran the 5' RACE reads through MiXCR, one entry per CDR3 protein. The sample carries roughly 120,000 distinct CDR3 sequences, about 13% recorded once. V lost 2 bases, J lost 8 bases, and 16 bases lay in between. This CDR3 contains 15 residues. Germline CDR1 is SGHAT and CDR2 is FQDESV (reference sequence). This receptor was obtained from a female donor with ankylosing spondylitis or in good health (not recorded which). Material: blood, either unsorted or a sorted T cell fraction (not recorded which). The chain links TRBV11-1 to TRBJ2-1; D is perhaps TRBD2 (7 bases). CDR3 amino acids: CASSLMRGGRDEQFF. Here the CDR3 DNA reads TGTGCCAGCAGCTTAATGAGGGGGGGCAGAGATGAGCAGTTCTTC. Combining the CDR3 with reference TRBV11-1 and TRBJ2-1 gives the whole variable domain EAEVAQSPRYKITEKSQAVAFWCDPISGHATLYWYRQILGQGPELLVQFQDESVVDDSQLPKDRFSAERLKGVDSTLKIQPAELGDSAMYLCASSLMRGGRDEQFFGPGTRLTVL.